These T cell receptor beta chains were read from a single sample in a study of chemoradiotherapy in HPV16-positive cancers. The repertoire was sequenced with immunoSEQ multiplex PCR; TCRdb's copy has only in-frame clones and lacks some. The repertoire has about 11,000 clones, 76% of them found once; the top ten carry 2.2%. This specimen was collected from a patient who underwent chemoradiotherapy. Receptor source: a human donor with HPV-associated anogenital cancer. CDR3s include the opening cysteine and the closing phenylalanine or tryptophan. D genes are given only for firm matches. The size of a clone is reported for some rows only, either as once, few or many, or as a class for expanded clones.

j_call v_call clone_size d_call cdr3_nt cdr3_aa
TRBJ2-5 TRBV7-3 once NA TGTGCCAGCAGCCAAAGGGCGGGGAATCGAGAGACCCAGTACTTC CASSQRAGNRETQYF
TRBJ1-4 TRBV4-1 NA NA TGCGCCAGCAGCCAGGGGTTGGAAACTAATGAAAAACTGTTTTTT CASSQGLETNEKLFF
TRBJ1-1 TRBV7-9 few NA TGTGCCAGCAGCTTAGGATGGGAAACTGAAGCTTTCTTT CASSLGWETEAFF
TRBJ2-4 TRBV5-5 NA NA TGTGCCAGCAGCTTGTTGCTAGCCAAAAACATTCAGTACTTC CASSLLLAKNIQYF
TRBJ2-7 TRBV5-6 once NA TGTGCCAGCAGCTTGGAGGAACCCTACGAGCAGTACTTC CASSLEEPYEQYF
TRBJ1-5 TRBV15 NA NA TGTGCCACCAGCAGAGCGGGGGGCGGTCAGCCCCAGCATTTT CATSRAGGGQPQHF
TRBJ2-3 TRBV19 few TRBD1 TGTGCCAGTAGTATGGCTTCCCGGACAGGGGGTGATAGAGATACGCAGTATTTT CASSMASRTGGDRDTQYF
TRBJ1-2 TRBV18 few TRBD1 TGTGCCAGCTCACCGACAGGGCCTGGTGATGGCTACACCTTC CASSPTGPGDGYTF
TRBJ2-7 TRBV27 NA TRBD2 TGTGCCAGCAGTTCCGGGACTAGCGGGGGATTCGGCGAGCAGTACTTC CASSSGTSGGFGEQYF
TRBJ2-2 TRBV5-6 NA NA TGTGCCAGCAGCTTGAGGCTCTCAGCCGGGGAGCTGTTTTTT CASSLRLSAGELFF
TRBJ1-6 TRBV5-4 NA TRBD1 TGTGCCAGCAGCTTGCGGACAGGGCACAATTCACCCCTCCACTTT CASSLRTGHNSPLHF
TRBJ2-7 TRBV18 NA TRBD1 TGTGCCAGCTCACCCGGGACAGGGTCCTACGAGCAGTACTTC CASSPGTGSYEQYF
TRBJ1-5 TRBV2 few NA TGTGCCAGCAGTGGGCGAATATTAAATCAGCCCCAGCATTTT CASSGRILNQPQHF